This TCR beta chain came from a study of blood T cell repertoires in COVID-19. Study-level background: Italy, Spain and the United States were the sources of the convalescent and acute COVID-19 samples.

In the study's own analysis: Reference gene primer amplification gave nucleated cell count estimates. The method was immunoSEQ multiplex PCR; TCRdb's version includes in-frame clones alone and lacks a portion of them. That table gives V, J and clone size, and the DNA gave D and trimming. This sample has hundreds of thousands of clones; approximately 80% occur once, and the top ten carry approximately 4%. Per germline, CDR1 MGHRA and CDR2 YSYEKL. The CDR3 has 17 amino acids. V dropped 4 bases and J dropped 4; count of bases not matched to a gene: 10. This chain joins TRBV4-1 and TRBJ1-6; 7 bases match TRBD1. The receptor's source is a woman in her forties with active or convalescent COVID-19. The source material was peripheral blood. The CDR3 region has the DNA TGCGCCAGCAGCCCCACGAGTATGGGACAGTATAATTCACCCCTCCACTTT. Translating gives CASSPTSMGQYNSPLHF.